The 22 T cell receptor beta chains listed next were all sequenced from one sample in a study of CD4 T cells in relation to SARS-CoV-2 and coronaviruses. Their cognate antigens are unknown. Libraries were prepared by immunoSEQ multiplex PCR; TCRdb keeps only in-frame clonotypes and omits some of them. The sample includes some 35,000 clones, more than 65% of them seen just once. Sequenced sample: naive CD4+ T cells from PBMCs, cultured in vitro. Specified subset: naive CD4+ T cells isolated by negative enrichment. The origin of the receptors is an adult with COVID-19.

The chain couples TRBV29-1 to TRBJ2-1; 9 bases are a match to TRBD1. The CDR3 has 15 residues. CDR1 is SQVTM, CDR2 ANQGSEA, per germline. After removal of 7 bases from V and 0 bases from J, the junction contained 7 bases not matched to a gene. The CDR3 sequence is CSGTTGGDSYNEQFF. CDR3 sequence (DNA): TGCAGCGGAACTACAGGGGGCGACTCCTACAATGAGCAGTTCTTC.

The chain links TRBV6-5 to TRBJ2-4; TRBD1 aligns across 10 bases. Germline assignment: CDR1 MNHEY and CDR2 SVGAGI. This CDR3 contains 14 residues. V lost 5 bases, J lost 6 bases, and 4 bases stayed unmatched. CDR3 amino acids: CASSRGDRGNIQYF. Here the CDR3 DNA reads TGTGCCAGCAGTAGGGGGGACAGGGGAAACATTCAGTACTTC.

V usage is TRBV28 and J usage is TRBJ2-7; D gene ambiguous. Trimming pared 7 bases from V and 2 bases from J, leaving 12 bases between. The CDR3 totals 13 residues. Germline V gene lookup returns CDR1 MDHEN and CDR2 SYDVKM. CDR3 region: CASTPSWTYEQYF. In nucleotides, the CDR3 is TGTGCCAGCACCCCATCCTGGACCTACGAGCAGTACTTC.

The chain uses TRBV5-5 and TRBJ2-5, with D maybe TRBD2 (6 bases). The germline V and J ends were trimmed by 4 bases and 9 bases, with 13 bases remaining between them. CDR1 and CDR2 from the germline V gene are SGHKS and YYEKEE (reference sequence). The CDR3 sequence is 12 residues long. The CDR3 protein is CASSPGTSAQYF. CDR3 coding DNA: TGTGCCAGCAGCCCCGGGACTTCGGCCCAGTACTTC.

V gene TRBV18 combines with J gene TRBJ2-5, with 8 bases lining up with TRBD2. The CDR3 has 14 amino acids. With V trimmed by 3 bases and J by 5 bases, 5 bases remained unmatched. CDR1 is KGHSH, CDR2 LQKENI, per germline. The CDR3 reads CASSPAGGSETQYF. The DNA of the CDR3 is TGTGCCAGCTCACCGGCGGGAGGTAGCGAGACCCAGTACTTC.

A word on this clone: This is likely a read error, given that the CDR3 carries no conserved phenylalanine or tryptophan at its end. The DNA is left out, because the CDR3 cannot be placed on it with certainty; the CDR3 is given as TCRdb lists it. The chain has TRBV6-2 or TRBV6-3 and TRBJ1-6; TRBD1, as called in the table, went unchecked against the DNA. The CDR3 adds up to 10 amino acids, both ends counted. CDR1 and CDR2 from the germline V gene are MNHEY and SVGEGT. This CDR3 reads CASSTKQGAL.

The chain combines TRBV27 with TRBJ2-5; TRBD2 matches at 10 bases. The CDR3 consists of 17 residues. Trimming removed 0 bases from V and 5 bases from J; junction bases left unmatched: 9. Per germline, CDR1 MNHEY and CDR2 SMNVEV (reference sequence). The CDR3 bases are TGTGCCAGCAGTTTATCGGCAACTAGCGGGATCCTGGAGACCCAGTACTTC. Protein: CASSLSATSGILETQYF.

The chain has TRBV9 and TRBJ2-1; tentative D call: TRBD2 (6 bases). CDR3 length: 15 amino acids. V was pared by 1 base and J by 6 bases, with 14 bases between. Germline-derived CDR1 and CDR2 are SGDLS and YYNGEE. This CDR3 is CASSVRGTPLNEQFF. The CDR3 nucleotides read TGTGCCAGCAGCGTACGAGGGACTCCCCTCAATGAGCAGTTCTTC.

This CDR3 reads CATSSRRGFGNQPQHF. DNA for the CDR3: TGTGCCACCAGCTCGAGGCGGGGCTTTGGCAATCAGCCCCAGCATTTT. V usage is TRBV15 and J usage is TRBJ1-5, with D possibly matching TRBD1 (5 bases). The germline V and J ends were trimmed by 5 bases and 2 bases, with 16 bases remaining between them. Germline-derived CDR1 and CDR2 are LNHNV and YYDKDF (reference sequence). This CDR3 comprises 16 residues.

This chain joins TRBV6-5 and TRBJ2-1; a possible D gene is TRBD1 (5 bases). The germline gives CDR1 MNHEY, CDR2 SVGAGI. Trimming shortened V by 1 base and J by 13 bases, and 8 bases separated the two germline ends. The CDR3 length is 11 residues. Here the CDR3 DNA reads TGTGCCAGCAGTTACTTGGGGCAACAGTTCTTC. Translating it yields CASSYLGQQFF.

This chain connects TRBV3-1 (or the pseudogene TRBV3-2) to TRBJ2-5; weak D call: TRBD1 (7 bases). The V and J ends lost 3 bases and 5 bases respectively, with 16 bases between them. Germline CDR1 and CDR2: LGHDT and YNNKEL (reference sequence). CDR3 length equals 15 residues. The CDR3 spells CASSHAEPGGETQYF. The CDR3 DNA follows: TGTGCCAGCAGCCATGCTGAACCAGGGGGGGAGACCCAGTACTTC.

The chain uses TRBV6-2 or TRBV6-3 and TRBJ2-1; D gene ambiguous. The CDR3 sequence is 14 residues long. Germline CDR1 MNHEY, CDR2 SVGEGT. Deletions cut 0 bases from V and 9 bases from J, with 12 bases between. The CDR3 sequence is CASSYSLSGSEQFF. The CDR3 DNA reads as TGTGCCAGCAGTTACTCGCTTTCTGGGTCTGAGCAGTTCTTC.

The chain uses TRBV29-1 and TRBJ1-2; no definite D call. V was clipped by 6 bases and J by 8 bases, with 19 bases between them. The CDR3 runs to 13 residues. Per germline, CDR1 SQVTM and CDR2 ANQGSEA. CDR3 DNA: TGCAGCGTCGTTATCGACAAGCTGCACGGCTACACCTTC. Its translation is CSVVIDKLHGYTF. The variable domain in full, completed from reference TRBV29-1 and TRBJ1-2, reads SAVISQKPSRDICQRGTSLTIQCQVDSQVTMMFWYRQQPGQSLTLIATANQGSEATYESGFVIDKFPISRPNLTFSTLTVSNMSPEDSSIYLCSVVIDKLHGYTFGSGTRLTVV.

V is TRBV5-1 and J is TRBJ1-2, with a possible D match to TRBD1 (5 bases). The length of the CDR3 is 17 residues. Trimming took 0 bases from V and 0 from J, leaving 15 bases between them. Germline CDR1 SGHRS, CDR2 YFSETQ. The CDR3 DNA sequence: TGCGCCAGCAGCTTGGCCGGTGGTGGGGGAGCTAACTATGGCTACACCTTC. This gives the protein CASSLAGGGGANYGYTF.

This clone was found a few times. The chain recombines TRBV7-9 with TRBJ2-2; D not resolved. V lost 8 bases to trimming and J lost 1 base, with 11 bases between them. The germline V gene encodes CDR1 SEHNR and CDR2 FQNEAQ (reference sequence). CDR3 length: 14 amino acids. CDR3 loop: CASSKDVNTGELFF. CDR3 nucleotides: TGTGCCAGCTCCAAAGATGTGAACACCGGGGAGCTGTTTTTT.

CDR3 region: CSAKVGSEQYF. The DNA of the CDR3 is TGCAGTGCAAAGGTCGGAAGCGAGCAGTACTTC. This chain links TRBV20-1 with TRBJ2-7; D ambiguous. CDR3 length: 11 residues. V lost 6 bases to trimming and J lost 6 bases, with 12 bases between them. Per germline, CDR1 DFQATT and CDR2 SNEGSKA (reference sequence).

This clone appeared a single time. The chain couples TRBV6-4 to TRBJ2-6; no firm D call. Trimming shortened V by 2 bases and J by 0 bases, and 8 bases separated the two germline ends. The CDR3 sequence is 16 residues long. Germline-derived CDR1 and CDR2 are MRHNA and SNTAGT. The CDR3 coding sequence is TGTGCCAGCAGTGACGGCGCGAGCTCTGGGGCCAACGTCCTGACTTTC. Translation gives CASSDGASSGANVLTF.

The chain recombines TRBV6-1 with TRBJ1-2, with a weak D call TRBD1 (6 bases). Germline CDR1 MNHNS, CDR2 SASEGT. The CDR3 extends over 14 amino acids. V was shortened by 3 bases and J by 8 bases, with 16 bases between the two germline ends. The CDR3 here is CASSEGAGTKGYTF. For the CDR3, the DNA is TGTGCCAGCAGTGAGGGGGCGGGGACGAAGGGCTACACCTTC.

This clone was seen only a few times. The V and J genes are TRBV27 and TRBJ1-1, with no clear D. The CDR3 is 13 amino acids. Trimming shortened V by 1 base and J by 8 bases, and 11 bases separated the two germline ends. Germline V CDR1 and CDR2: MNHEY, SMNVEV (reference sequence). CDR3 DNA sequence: TGTGCCAGCAGTTTATACAGACACCAAGAAGCTTTCTTT. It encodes CASSLYRHQEAFF.

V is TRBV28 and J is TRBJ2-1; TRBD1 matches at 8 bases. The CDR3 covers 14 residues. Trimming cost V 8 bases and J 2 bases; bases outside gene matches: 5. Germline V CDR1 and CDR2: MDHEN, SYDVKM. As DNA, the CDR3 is TGTGCCAGCCGACAGGGGCTGACCTACAATGAGCAGTTCTTC. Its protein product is CASRQGLTYNEQFF. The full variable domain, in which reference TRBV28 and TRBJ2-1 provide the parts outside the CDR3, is DVKVTQSSRYLVKRTGEKVFLECVQDMDHENMFWYRQDPGLGLRLIYFSYDVKMKEKGDIPEGYSVSREKKERFSLILESASTNQTSMYLCASRQGLTYNEQFFGPGTRLTVL.

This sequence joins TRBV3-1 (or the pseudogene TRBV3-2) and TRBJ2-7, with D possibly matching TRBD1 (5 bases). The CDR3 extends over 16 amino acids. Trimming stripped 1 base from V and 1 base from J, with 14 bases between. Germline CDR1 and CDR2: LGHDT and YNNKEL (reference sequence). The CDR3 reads CASSQGPGFYSYEQYF. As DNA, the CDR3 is TGTGCCAGCAGCCAAGGTCCAGGGTTTTATTCCTACGAGCAGTACTTC.

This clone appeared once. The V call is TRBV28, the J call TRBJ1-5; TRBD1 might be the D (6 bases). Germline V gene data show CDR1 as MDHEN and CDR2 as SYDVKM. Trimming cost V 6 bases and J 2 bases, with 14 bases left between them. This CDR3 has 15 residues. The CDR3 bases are TGTGCCAGCAGCCCGAAGGGGGGAGGCAATCAGCCCCAGCATTTT. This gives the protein CASSPKGGGNQPQHF.